The T cell receptor beta chain described here comes from a study of T-cell memory formation after mild COVID-19. This clonotype was seen a few times. CDR1 LNHDA and CDR2 SQIVND come from the germline V gene (reference sequence). This CDR3 is 15 amino acids long. Trimming cost V 3 bases and J 0 bases; bases outside gene matches: 2. Using its own MiXCR run on the 5' RACE reads, TCRdb lists one record per CDR3 protein. The sample shows almost 550,000 distinct CDR3 sequences, approximately 20% of them seen only once. The sample was PBMCs or a T cell subset sorted from them (not recorded which). The receptor comes from an adult woman who had mild COVID-19 (a few samples of this study predate the infection). Cell type and time point are not known. This chain links TRBV19 with TRBJ2-1; 7 bases map to TRBD1. CDR3 region: CASSMWDSSYNEQFF. The CDR3 region has the DNA TGTGCCAGTAGTATGTGGGACAGCTCCTACAATGAGCAGTTCTTC.